The clone carrying this TCR beta chain was counted between two and nine times. Its antigen is unidentified. The 5'RACE method, run with constant-segment primers, produced TCR alpha and TCR beta cDNA libraries (carrying sample barcodes and UMIs). Using its own MiXCR run on the 5' RACE reads, TCRdb lists one record per CDR3 protein. The table records about 320,000 distinct CDR3 sequences, roughly an eighth of them present only once. These data are taken from a study of T-cell memory formation after mild COVID-19. Study-wide findings and caveats: Some responding clones appeared in pre-infection memory, suggesting cross-reactive memory joined. Among contracting clones, CD4+ were mainly CM/EM and CD8+ enriched in EMRA. Still unconfirmed is whether the second-wave clones peaking on day 37 recognized SARS-CoV-2.

CDR1 is LGHDT and CDR2 is YNNKEL in the germline V gene (reference sequence). The CDR3 consists of 15 residues. The ends lost 3 bases at V and 6 bases at J; junction bases unmatched: 5. The TCR comes from a man aged 18 to 30 who had mild COVID-19 (a few samples of this study predate the infection). Cell type and time point are not known. V is TRBV3-1 and J is TRBJ1-6; 7 nucleotides agree with TRBD1. Specimen: PBMCs or a T cell subset sorted from them (not recorded which). CDR3 nucleotide sequence: TGTGCCAGCAGCCACAGGGGGTCAACTAATTCACCCCTCCACTTT. It codes for CASSHRGSTNSPLHF.